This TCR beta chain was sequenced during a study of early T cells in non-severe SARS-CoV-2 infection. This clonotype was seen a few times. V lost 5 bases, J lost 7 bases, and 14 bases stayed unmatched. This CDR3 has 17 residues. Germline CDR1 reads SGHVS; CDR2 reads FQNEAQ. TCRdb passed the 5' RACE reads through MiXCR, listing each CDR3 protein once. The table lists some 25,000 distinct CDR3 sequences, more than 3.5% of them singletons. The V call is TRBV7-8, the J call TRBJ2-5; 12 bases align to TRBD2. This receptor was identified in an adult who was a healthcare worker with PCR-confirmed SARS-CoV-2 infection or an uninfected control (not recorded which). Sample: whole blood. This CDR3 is CASSLRTSGVMMGTQYF. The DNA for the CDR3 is TGTGCCAGCAGCCTCCGGACTAGCGGGGTAATGATGGGGACCCAGTACTTC.